The T cell receptor beta chain under discussion was sequenced for a study of tumor-infiltrating lymphocytes in primary liver carcinoma. Study-wide results and limits: Between tumor regions, pairs overlapped more than tumor-adjacent and tumor-blood pairs did. A significantly higher top-250-clone fraction was recorded for tumors than for blood (p = 0.039).

Unsorted bulk tissue of about 18-32 mg yielded co-extracted RNA and DNA. The CDR3 totals 16 residues. Deletions cut 5 bases from V and 0 bases from J, with 13 bases between. CDR1 and CDR2 (germline): SGHAT, FQNNGV. This clonotype counts as medium-sized. The antigen is undetermined. Priming with a constant-region primer yielded TCR beta cDNA from around 540 ng total RNA. Construction of TCR beta libraries relied on three successive nested multiplex PCR rounds employing slightly modified ARM-PCR. TRBV1-TRBV30 forward primers paired with a C-beta reverse primer drove the first two PCR rounds, around 9 cycles each. TCRdb ran MiXCR on the multiplex PCR reads and lists one entry per CDR3 protein. The repertoire has 70,000 to 85,000 distinct CDR3 sequences, 65% to 75% of them found once; the top ten carry roughly 15%.

The chain joins TRBV11-2 to TRBJ1-4, with D possibly TRBD1 on 5 matching bases. Specimen: liver tumor tissue from sampling region 4. Subset in this sample: tumor region T4, right-lateral pole. The receptor was derived from a woman in her fifties or sixties with primary liver carcinoma and hepatitis B virus infection. Here the CDR3 DNA reads TGTGCCAGCAGCCCCGGGTGGGGGGCAACTAATGAAAAACTGTTTTTT. Protein sequence: CASSPGWGATNEKLFF.